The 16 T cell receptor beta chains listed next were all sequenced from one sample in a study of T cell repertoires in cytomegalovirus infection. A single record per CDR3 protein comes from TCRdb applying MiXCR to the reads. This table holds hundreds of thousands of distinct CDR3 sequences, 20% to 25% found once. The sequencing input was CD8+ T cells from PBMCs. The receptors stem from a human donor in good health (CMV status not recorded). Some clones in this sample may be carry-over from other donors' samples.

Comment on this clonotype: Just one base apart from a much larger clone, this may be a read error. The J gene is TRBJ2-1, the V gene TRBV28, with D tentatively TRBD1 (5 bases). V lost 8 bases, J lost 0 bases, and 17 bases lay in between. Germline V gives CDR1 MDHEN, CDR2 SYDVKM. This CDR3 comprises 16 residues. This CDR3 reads CASLALTGHSYNEQFF. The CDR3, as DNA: TGTGCCAGCCTTGCCCTGACCGGACACTCCTACAATGAGCAGTTCTTC.

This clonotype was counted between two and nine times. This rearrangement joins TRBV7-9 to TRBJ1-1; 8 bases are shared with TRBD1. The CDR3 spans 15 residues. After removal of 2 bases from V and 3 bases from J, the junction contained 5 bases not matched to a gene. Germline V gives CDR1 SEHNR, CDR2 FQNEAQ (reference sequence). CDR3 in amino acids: CASSLPQGAHTEAFF. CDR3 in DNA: TGTGCCAGCAGCTTACCTCAGGGGGCTCACACTGAAGCTTTCTTT. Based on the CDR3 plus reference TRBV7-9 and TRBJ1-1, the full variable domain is DTGVSQNPRHKITKRGQNVTFRCDPISEHNRLYWYRQTLGQGPEFLTYFQNEAQLEKSRLLSDRFSAERPKGSFSTLEIQRTEQGDSAMYLCASSLPQGAHTEAFFGQGTRLTVV.

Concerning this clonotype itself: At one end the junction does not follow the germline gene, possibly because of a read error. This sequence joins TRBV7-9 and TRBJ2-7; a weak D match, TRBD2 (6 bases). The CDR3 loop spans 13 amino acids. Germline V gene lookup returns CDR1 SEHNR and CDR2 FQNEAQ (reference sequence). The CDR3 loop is CASSLLLDYKQYF. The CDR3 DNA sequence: TGTGCCAGCAGCCTTTTACTGGACTACAAGCAGTACTTC.

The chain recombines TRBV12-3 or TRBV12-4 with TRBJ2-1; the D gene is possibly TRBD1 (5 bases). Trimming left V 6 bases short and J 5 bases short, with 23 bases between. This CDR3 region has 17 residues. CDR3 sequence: CASRTIRVLPQDNEQFF. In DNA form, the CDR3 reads TGTGCCAGCAGGACCATCAGGGTCCTACCCCAGGACAATGAGCAGTTCTTC.

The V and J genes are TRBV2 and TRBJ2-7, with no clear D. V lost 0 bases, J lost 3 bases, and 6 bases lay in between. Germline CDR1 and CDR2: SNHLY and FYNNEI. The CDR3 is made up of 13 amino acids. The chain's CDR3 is CASSEAPDYEQYF. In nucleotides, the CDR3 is TGTGCCAGCAGTGAAGCGCCCGACTACGAGCAGTACTTC.

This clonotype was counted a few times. The CDR3 reads CASSFHGAGEQYV. The CDR3 DNA reads TGTGCCAGCAGTTTCCATGGGGCGGGCGAGCAGTACGTC. The chain links TRBV27 to TRBJ2-7, with D perhaps assigned TRBD1 or TRBD2 (5 bases each). Per the germline V gene, CDR1 is MNHEY and CDR2 is SMNVEV (reference sequence). The germline V and J ends were trimmed by 3 bases and 6 bases, with 12 bases remaining between them. The CDR3 contains 13 residues.

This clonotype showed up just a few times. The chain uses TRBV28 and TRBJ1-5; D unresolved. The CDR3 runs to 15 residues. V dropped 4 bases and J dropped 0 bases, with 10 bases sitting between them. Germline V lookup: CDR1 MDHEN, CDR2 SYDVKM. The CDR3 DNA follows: TGTGCCAGCAGTTGGGAGGATCTTAGCAATCAGCCCCAGCATTTT. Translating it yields CASSWEDLSNQPQHF.

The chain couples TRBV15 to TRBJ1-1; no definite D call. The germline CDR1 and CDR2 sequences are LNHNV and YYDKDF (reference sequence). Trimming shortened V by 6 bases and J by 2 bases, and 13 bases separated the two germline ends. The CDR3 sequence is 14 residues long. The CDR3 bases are TGTGCCACCAGACCCGATCGGGCTAACACTGAAGCTTTCTTT. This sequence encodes CATRPDRANTEAFF.

CDR3 residues: CASSFGVRSYEQYF. CDR3 DNA sequence: TGTGCCAGCAGTTTTGGGGTAAGGAGCTACGAGCAGTACTTC. This rearrangement joins TRBV27 to TRBJ2-7; D remains unclear. CDR1 is MNHEY, CDR2 SMNVEV, per germline (reference sequence). Trimming stripped 3 bases from V and 3 bases from J, with 12 bases between. The CDR3 is 14 residues long.

CDR3 DNA: TGCAGCGCTATAGCGGGGGAATCCTACGAGCAGTACTTC. Its protein product is CSAIAGESYEQYF. V gene TRBV29-1 combines with J gene TRBJ2-7; 9 bases are shared with TRBD2. CDR3 length: 13 residues. Germline-derived CDR1 and CDR2 are SQVTM and ANQGSEA. J gave up 1 base and V 7 bases, and 5 bases lay outside the gene matches.

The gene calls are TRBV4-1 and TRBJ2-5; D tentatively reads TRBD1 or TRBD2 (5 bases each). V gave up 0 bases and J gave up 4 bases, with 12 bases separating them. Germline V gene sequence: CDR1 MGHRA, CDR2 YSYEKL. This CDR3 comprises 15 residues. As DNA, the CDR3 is TGCGCCAGCAGCCAAGAAGGGGACCCGGGAGAGACCCAGTACTTC. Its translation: CASSQEGDPGETQYF.

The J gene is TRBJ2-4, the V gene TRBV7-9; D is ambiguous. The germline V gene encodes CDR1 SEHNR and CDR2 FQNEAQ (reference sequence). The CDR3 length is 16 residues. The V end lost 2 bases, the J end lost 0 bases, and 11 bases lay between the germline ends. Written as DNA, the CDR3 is TGTGCCAGCAGCTTAAAGGGCAGTATAGCCAAAAACATTCAGTACTTC. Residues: CASSLKGSIAKNIQYF.

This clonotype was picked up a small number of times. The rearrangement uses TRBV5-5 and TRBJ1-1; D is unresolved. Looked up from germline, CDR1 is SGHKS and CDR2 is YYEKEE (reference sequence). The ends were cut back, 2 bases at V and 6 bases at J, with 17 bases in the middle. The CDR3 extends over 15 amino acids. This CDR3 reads CASSFVLQTAAEAFF. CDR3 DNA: TGTGCCAGCAGCTTCGTTCTCCAAACGGCCGCTGAAGCTTTCTTT.

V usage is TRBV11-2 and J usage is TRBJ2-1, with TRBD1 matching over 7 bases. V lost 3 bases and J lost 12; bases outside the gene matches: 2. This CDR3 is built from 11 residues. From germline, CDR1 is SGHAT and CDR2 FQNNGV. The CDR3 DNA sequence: TGTGCCAGCAGCTTCCGGGACAGGCAGTTCTTC. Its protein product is CASSFRDRQFF.

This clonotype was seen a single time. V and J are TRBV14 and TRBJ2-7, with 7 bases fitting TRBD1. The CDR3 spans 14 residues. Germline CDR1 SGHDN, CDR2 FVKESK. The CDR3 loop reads CVSSQEGGLTEQYV. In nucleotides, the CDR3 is TGTGTCAGCAGCCAAGAAGGGGGCCTTACTGAGCAGTACGTC.

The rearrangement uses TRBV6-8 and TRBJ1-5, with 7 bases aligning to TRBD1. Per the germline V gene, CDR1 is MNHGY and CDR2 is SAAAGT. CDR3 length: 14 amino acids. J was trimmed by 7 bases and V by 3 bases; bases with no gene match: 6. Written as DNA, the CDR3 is TGTGCCAGCAGTTATGCAGGGGGAAGACAGCCCCAGCATTTT. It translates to CASSYAGGRQPQHF.